This T cell receptor (beta chain) comes out of a study of blood T cell repertoires in COVID-19. Study-wide context: In each case, the material was cDNA or gDNA derived from T cells, B-cell-depleted T cells, or PBMCs.

V lost 7 bases and J 4 bases, leaving 17 bases between the germline ends. Germline values: CDR1 MNHEY, CDR2 SVGAGI. This CDR3 comprises 14 residues. This table comes from immunoSEQ multiplex PCR, and its TCRdb copy is limited to in-frame clones, with some not included. The table records 320,000 or so clones, about 90% of them present only once. The source material was PBMCs or T cells enriched from blood (not recorded which). This receptor was obtained from a woman aged 30 to 39 who had recovered from COVID-19. The chain joins TRBV6-5 to TRBJ2-7; possibly TRBD2 for D (5 bases). DNA for the CDR3: TGTGCCAGCACCCCCAGCGGCGCCATGTACGAGCAGTACTTC. This translates into CASTPSGAMYEQYF.